The 6 T cell receptor beta chains given below trace back to one sample, sequenced in a study of early T cells in non-severe SARS-CoV-2 infection. TCRdb re-analysed the 5' RACE reads in MiXCR, keeping a single row per CDR3 protein. The sample has roughly 51,000 distinct CDR3 sequences; 6% to 8% are singletons. Material: whole blood. The receptors here all came from an adult who was a healthcare worker with PCR-confirmed SARS-CoV-2 infection or an uninfected control (not recorded which).

This clonotype was found many times. The chain uses TRBV25-1 and TRBJ2-3, with D perhaps TRBD1 (5 bases). Trimming removed 7 bases at V and 0 bases at J, with 17 bases between. The CDR3 sequence is 16 residues long. Germline CDR1 and CDR2: MGHDK and SYGVNS. This CDR3 reads CASMPRYGASTDTQYF. CDR3 sequence (DNA): TGTGCCAGCATGCCCCGTTATGGGGCTAGCACAGATACGCAGTATTTT. Combining the CDR3 with reference TRBV25-1 and TRBJ2-3 gives the whole variable domain EADIYQTPRYLVIGTGKKITLECSQTMGHDKMYWYQQDPGMELHLIHYSYGVNSTEKGDLSSESTVSRIRTEHFPLTLESARPSHTSQYLCASMPRYGASTDTQYFGPGTRLTVL.

Only a few counts were recorded for this clonotype. The J gene is TRBJ2-2, the V gene TRBV11-2; a possible D gene is TRBD1 (6 bases). Deletions cut 3 bases from V and 5 bases from J, with 16 bases between. The CDR3 consists of 16 residues. Per germline, CDR1 SGHAT and CDR2 FQNNGV. CDR3 region: CASSFASGTTTGELFF. In DNA, the CDR3 is TGTGCCAGCAGCTTTGCCTCCGGGACAACTACCGGGGAGCTGTTTTTT.

This clonotype was seen ten or more times. The chain joins TRBV6-1 to TRBJ1-1; no firm D call. Trimming removed 3 bases at V and 0 bases at J, with 11 bases between. The CDR3 extends over 15 amino acids. Germline-derived CDR1 and CDR2 are MNHNS and SASEGT. CDR3 nucleotides: TGTGCCAGCAGTGATTTAGGGAGCATGAACACTGAAGCTTTCTTT. This codes for CASSDLGSMNTEAFF.

The chain uses TRBV3-1 and TRBJ2-7, with 8 bases identical to TRBD1. After removal of 1 base from V and 5 bases from J, the junction contained 4 bases not matched to a gene. The CDR3 totals 14 residues. Germline assignment: CDR1 LGHDT and CDR2 YNNKEL (reference sequence). The CDR3 nucleotides are TGTGCCAGCAGCCAAGGGCAGGGGGCCAACGAGCAGTACTTC. Translation gives CASSQGQGANEQYF.

This clonotype was observed many times. The V call is TRBV20-1, the J call TRBJ1-1, with D maybe TRBD1 (5 bases). Trimming shortened V by 4 bases and J by 1 base, and 10 bases separated the two germline ends. Germline V gene sequence: CDR1 DFQATT, CDR2 SNEGSKA (reference sequence). The CDR3 runs to 13 residues. The CDR3 sequence is CSATSGANTEAFF. Here the CDR3 DNA reads TGCAGTGCTACCTCCGGGGCGAACACTGAAGCTTTCTTT.

This clonotype has a handful of counts. This chain links TRBV5-5 with TRBJ2-7; 7 bases line up with TRBD1. Germline assignment: CDR1 SGHKS and CDR2 YYEKEE (reference sequence). The CDR3 has 13 amino acids. The trim removed 4 bases at V and 2 bases at J, leaving 3 bases unmatched. The CDR3 is CASSTGQTYEQYF. The CDR3 coding sequence is TGTGCCAGCAGCACGGGACAGACCTACGAGCAGTACTTC.